This is a list of T cell receptor beta chains from one sample in a study of patients and donors after allogeneic stem cell transplantation. Using its own MiXCR run on the RT-PCR reads, TCRdb lists one record per CDR3 protein. The sample lists roughly 140,000 distinct CDR3 sequences, about 36% occurring once. The specimen was blood, either unsorted or a sorted T cell fraction (not recorded which). The receptors originated from a human donor who was either an allogeneic HSCT recipient or a stem cell or donor lymphocyte infusion donor (not recorded which). It is not recorded whose cells these are; they may come from a transplant donor. The CDR3 runs from the conserved cysteine through the conserved F or W. A D gene is named only where the DNA matches it firmly. A clone size is listed for some rows: how often the clone was seen (once, few, many), or a class if it is expanded.

length | size | J | D | V | CDR3 | DNA
15 | - | TRBJ1-1 | - | TRBV12-3/TRBV12-4 | CASSLAGQGLTEAFF | TGTGCCAGCAGTTTAGCGGGGCAGGGACTCACTGAAGCTTTCTTT
10 | - | TRBJ2-3 | - | TRBV19 | CASGGDTQYF | TGTGCCTCCGGTGGAGATACGCAGTATTTT
14 | - | TRBJ2-1 | TRBD2 | TRBV20-1 | CSAGSGKPYNEQFF | TGCAGTGCTGGTAGCGGGAAGCCCTACAATGAGCAGTTCTTC
14 | few | TRBJ1-2 | TRBD1 | TRBV12-3/TRBV12-4 | CASTQTGAPYGYTF | TGTGCCAGCACTCAGACAGGGGCCCCTTATGGCTACACCTTC
14 | - | TRBJ2-5 | - | TRBV12-3/TRBV12-4 | CASSLRSGLETQYF | TGTGCCAGCAGTTTAAGGAGCGGACTGGAGACCCAGTACTTC
16 | - | TRBJ1-3 | - | TRBV9 | CASSALQVPSGNTIYF | TGTGCCAGCAGCGCCTTGCAGGTTCCCTCTGGAAACACCATATATTTT
16 | few | TRBJ1-1 | TRBD1 | TRBV20-1 | CSASGALQGLPAEAFF | TGCAGTGCTAGTGGGGCTCTACAGGGGCTGCCGGCTGAAGCTTTCTTT
13 | - | TRBJ2-5 | - | TRBV12-3/TRBV12-4 | CASSFGGWETQYF | TGTGCCAGCAGTTTCGGGGGCTGGGAGACCCAGTACTTC
14 | few | TRBJ2-7 | - | TRBV19 | CASTTRDRPYEQYF | TGTGCCAGTACCACCAGGGACCGACCCTACGAGCAGTACTTC
14 | - | TRBJ2-1 | - | TRBV4-3 | CASRRTTGRREQFF | TGCGCCAGCAGGCGTACCACAGGGAGGCGTGAGCAGTTCTTC
14 | few | TRBJ1-5 | - | TRBV19 | CASSIGPEVRPQHF | TGTGCCAGTAGTATAGGGCCCGAGGTCAGGCCCCAGCATTTT
17 | - | TRBJ2-1 | TRBD2 | TRBV7-2 | CASSLVASGGLGMEQFF | TGTGCCAGCAGCTTAGTGGCTAGCGGGGGCTTGGGAATGGAGCAGTTCTTC
17 | few | TRBJ2-7 | TRBD2 | TRBV13 | CASSFGLAGGQSYEQYF | TGTGCCAGCAGCTTCGGACTAGCGGGGGGGCAATCCTACGAGCAGTACTTC
16 | - | TRBJ1-6 | - | TRBV6-1 | CASSEAPGASNSPLHF | TGTGCCAGCAGTGAAGCGCCGGGGGCAAGTAATTCACCCCTCCACTTT
14 | once | TRBJ2-3 | - | TRBV29-1 | CSVEERSPSDTQYF | TGCAGCGTTGAAGAGAGGTCCCCTTCAGATACGCAGTATTTT
13 | few | TRBJ2-1 | TRBD2 | TRBV6-4 | CASSYRPGGEQFF | TGTGCCAGCAGTTACAGACCGGGAGGTGAGCAGTTCTTC
15 | - | TRBJ2-7 | TRBD1 | TRBV27 | CASSSWTGGPYEQYF | TGTGCCAGCAGTTCCTGGACAGGGGGCCCCTACGAGCAGTACTTC
15 | few | TRBJ1-1 | TRBD1 | TRBV19 | CASRYWTGVNTEAFF | TGTGCCAGTAGGTACTGGACAGGAGTGAACACTGAAGCTTTCTTT
14 | few | TRBJ1-4 | - | TRBV2 | CASRTDATNEKLFF | TGTGCCAGCAGGACAGATGCAACTAATGAAAAACTGTTTTTT
18 | - | TRBJ1-3 | TRBD1 | TRBV12-3/TRBV12-4 | CASRLRDRYRSTGNTIYF | TGTGCCAGCAGGCTCCGGGACAGGTATCGCTCGACAGGAAACACCATATATTTT
15 | - | TRBJ2-5 | TRBD2 | TRBV6-5 | CVSSYSPGGQETQYF | TGTGTCAGCAGTTACTCTCCGGGGGGCCAAGAGACCCAGTACTTC
10 | - | TRBJ2-7 | - | TRBV20-1 | CSARGREQYF | TGCAGTGCTAGAGGGCGCGAGCAGTACTTC
15 | - | TRBJ2-3 | - | TRBV11-2 | CASSLEPFGTDTQYF | TGTGCCAGCAGCTTAGAGCCCTTCGGGACAGATACGCAGTATTTT
17 | few | TRBJ1-3 | TRBD1 | TRBV4-3 | CASSPWTGGISGNTIYF | TGCGCCAGCAGCCCATGGACAGGGGGCATCTCTGGAAACACCATATATTTT
12 | - | TRBJ2-3 | - | TRBV15 | CATSKGADTQYF | TGTGCCACATCGAAGGGGGCAGATACGCAGTATTTT
15 | - | TRBJ1-5 | - | TRBV15 | CATSSYVGSNQPQHF | TGTGCCACCAGCAGTTACGTGGGTAGCAATCAGCCCCAGCATTTT
15 | - | TRBJ1-2 | - | TRBV9 | CASSVGEGSRYGYTF | TGTGCCAGCAGCGTAGGGGAGGGATCAAGGTATGGCTACACCTTC
13 | - | TRBJ1-5 | - | TRBV4-3 | CASSPEINQPQHF | TGCGCCAGCAGCCCCGAGATCAATCAGCCCCAGCATTTT
14 | few | TRBJ1-1 | - | TRBV3-1 | CASSQDQGYTEAFF | TGTGCCAGCAGCCAAGATCAGGGCTACACTGAAGCTTTCTTT
15 | - | TRBJ1-2 | - | TRBV19 | CASSWIGEALGGYTF | TGTGCCAGTAGTTGGATCGGCGAGGCTCTAGGGGGCTACACCTTC
13 | - | TRBJ2-3 | - | TRBV6-2/TRBV6-3 | CASNPWGLDTQYF | TGTGCCAGCAACCCCTGGGGCCTGGATACGCAGTATTTT
14 | many | TRBJ1-6 | - | TRBV5-1 | CASSPGLLNSPLHF | TGCGCCAGCAGCCCGGGACTGCTTAATTCACCCCTCCACTTT
16 | - | TRBJ1-3 | - | TRBV6-2/TRBV6-3 | CASSLPGTASGNTIYF | TGTGCCAGCAGCTTACCCGGGACGGCCTCTGGAAACACCATATATTTT
14 | - | TRBJ1-6 | - | TRBV25-1 | CASSHFDSGSPLHF | TGTGCCAGCAGTCATTTTGACAGCGGTTCACCCCTCCACTTT
13 | - | TRBJ1-2 | - | TRBV28 | CASRRTTNYGYTF | TGTGCCAGCAGACGGACAACTAACTATGGCTACACCTTC
12 | few | TRBJ2-5 | - | TRBV6-5 | CASSSAQETQYF | TGTGCCAGCAGTTCCGCCCAAGAGACCCAGTACTTC
13 | once | TRBJ2-1 | - | TRBV6-5 | CASTRGSYIEQFF | TGTGCCAGCACCAGAGGATCCTACATTGAGCAGTTCTTC
14 | - | TRBJ1-1 | - | TRBV11-2 | CASSLRAMNTEAFF | TGTGCCAGCAGCTTGCGGGCCATGAACACTGAAGCTTTCTTT
15 | few | TRBJ1-5 | - | TRBV20-1 | CSASIAAGGSQPQHF | TGCAGTGCTAGTATAGCGGCCGGGGGGAGTCAGCCCCAGCATTTT
17 | - | TRBJ1-6 | TRBD1 | TRBV7-2 | CASSQGQGLTYNSPLHF | TGTGCCAGCAGCCAGGGACAGGGTTTGACCTATAATTCACCCCTCCACTTT
14 | - | TRBJ1-5 | - | TRBV27 | CASSLWSGNQPQHF | TGTGCCAGCAGTTTATGGAGTGGCAATCAGCCCCAGCATTTT
17 | - | TRBJ2-4 | TRBD2 | TRBV12-3/TRBV12-4 | CASSLVLAGGRGAIQYF | TGTGCCAGCAGTTTAGTACTAGCGGGCGGCAGAGGGGCCATTCAGTACTTC
15 | - | TRBJ1-6 | - | TRBV2 | CASREPGQYNSPLHF | TGTGCCAGCAGGGAGCCCGGGCAGTATAATTCACCCCTCCACTTT
13 | - | TRBJ2-7 | TRBD1 | TRBV27 | CASRDRGQGEQYF | TGTGCCAGCCGGGACAGGGGGCAAGGCGAGCAGTACTTC
11 | - | TRBJ2-1 | - | TRBV5-5 | CASSSVHEQFF | TGTGCCAGCAGCTCCGTACATGAGCAGTTCTTC
14 | - | TRBJ1-6 | TRBD1 | TRBV7-9 | CASSLYDRDSPLHF | TGTGCCAGCAGCTTATACGACAGGGACTCACCCCTCCACTTT
19 | - | TRBJ2-7 | TRBD2 | TRBV4-3 | CASSQANFRGGDLSYEQYF | TGCGCCAGCAGCCAAGCCAACTTCCGCGGGGGGGACCTATCCTACGAGCAGTACTTC
14 | - | TRBJ1-5 | - | TRBV18 | CASSPLDSNQPQHF | TGTGCCAGCTCACCACTAGATAGCAATCAGCCCCAGCATTTT
15 | - | TRBJ2-2 | - | TRBV4-3 | CASSQEGLSTGELFF | TGCGCCAGCAGCCAAGAGGGACTTAGCACCGGGGAGCTGTTTTTT
17 | - | TRBJ1-5 | - | TRBV15 | CATSRGKGGQGNQPQHF | TGTGCCACCAGCAGAGGCAAAGGGGGGCAGGGCAATCAGCCCCAGCATTTT
13 | - | TRBJ2-3 | - | TRBV15 | CATSRDRGALQYF | TGTGCCACCAGCAGAGATCGGGGGGCCCTGCAGTATTTT
15 | few | TRBJ1-5 | TRBD1 | TRBV20-1 | CSARIPGQGDQPQHF | TGCAGTGCTAGGATTCCGGGACAGGGGGATCAGCCCCAGCATTTT